One sample yielded the 28 T cell receptor beta chains listed below, sequenced in a study of vaccination effects on CD4 cells after COVID-19. The repertoire was sequenced with immunoSEQ multiplex PCR; TCRdb's copy has only in-frame clones and lacks some. The sample lists tens of thousands of clones, over 55% seen once, with roughly 10% in the top ten. The ViraFEST assay expanded antigen-specific CD4+ T cells with viral peptide pools before sequencing. After roughly 11 days in culture, the CD4+ T cells were isolated. Every participant took two doses of the BNT162b2 or mRNA-1273 vaccine. The antigens for these receptors are not known. Here the sequenced sample was CD4+ T cells from PBMCs cultured with HCoV-NL63 spike peptides, taken after COVID-19 vaccination. All receptors come from a human donor who received a COVID-19 vaccine.

The V call is TRBV9, the J call TRBJ1-3, with D possibly TRBD1 on 5 matching bases. Trimming shortened V by 4 bases and J by 0 bases, and 17 bases separated the two germline ends. Germline loops: CDR1 SGDLS, CDR2 YYNGEE. The CDR3 totals 17 residues. CDR3 loop: CASSPDPPGSSGNTIYF. CDR3 coding DNA: TGTGCCAGCAGCCCGGACCCCCCAGGGAGCTCTGGAAACACCATATATTTT.

The chain links TRBV28 to TRBJ2-7; D is ambiguous. The germline CDR1 and CDR2 sequences are MDHEN and SYDVKM. V lost 3 bases and J lost 1, with 4 bases in between. This CDR3 is 12 amino acids long. The DNA of the CDR3 is TGTGCCAGCAGTTTCCTGTCCTACGAGCAGTACTTC. This translates into CASSFLSYEQYF.

The V gene is TRBV6-6, the J gene TRBJ2-5; 12 positions match TRBD2. The CDR3 runs 16 residues. Losses at the gene ends were 2 bases for V and 3 bases for J; bases not matched to a gene: 4. Germline loops: CDR1 MNHNY, CDR2 SVGAGI (reference sequence). The CDR3 nucleotides read TGTGCCAGCAGTTACCGGACTAGCGGGGTGAAAGAGACCCAGTACTTC. Amino acid sequence: CASSYRTSGVKETQYF.

The CDR3 spells CASSFVALAGGAEQFF. For the CDR3, the DNA is TGCGCCAGCAGCTTCGTCGCGCTAGCGGGGGGGGCTGAGCAGTTCTTC. This chain connects TRBV5-1 to TRBJ2-1, with 12 positions matching TRBD2. The germline gives CDR1 SGHRS, CDR2 YFSETQ. The CDR3 is made up of 16 amino acids. V gave up 2 bases and J gave up 9 bases; unmatched junction bases: 9.

The V call is TRBV18, the J call TRBJ2-3; 9 bases are shared with TRBD2. Germline V gene sequence: CDR1 KGHSH, CDR2 LQKENI. The CDR3 spans 15 residues. After removal of 2 bases from V and 9 bases from J, the junction contained 9 bases not matched to a gene. The CDR3 loop is CASSPVAGESITQYF. CDR3 nucleotides: TGTGCCAGCTCACCAGTAGCGGGAGAGAGTATCACGCAGTATTTT.

The CDR3 DNA follows: TGTGCCAGCTCACCCGAGGACGGAACCAATCAGCCCCAGCATTTT. Residues: CASSPEDGTNQPQHF. This chain uses TRBV18 with TRBJ1-5; D is unclear. The CDR3 length is 15 residues. CDR1 and CDR2 from the germline V gene are KGHSH and LQKENI. V lost 3 bases to trimming and J lost 3 bases, with 12 bases between them.

This sequence joins TRBV6-4 and TRBJ1-1; D call uncertain. There are 14 residues in the CDR3. Germline V gene data show CDR1 as MRHNA and CDR2 as SNTAGT. The V end was cut by 2 bases, the J end by 6 bases, with 13 bases between. The CDR3 loop is CASSDLLRVPEAFF. The CDR3 DNA reads as TGTGCCAGCAGTGACCTACTGAGGGTCCCTGAAGCTTTCTTT.

This clone appeared a single time. The V call is TRBV28, the J call TRBJ1-2; maybe TRBD1 (5 bases). The ends were cut back, 1 base at V and 6 bases at J, with 12 bases in the middle. The V gene's germline CDR1 is MDHEN and CDR2 SYDVKM. This CDR3 has 14 amino acids. This CDR3 is CASSLSYRSHGYTF. CDR3 nucleotides: TGTGCCAGCAGTTTATCGTACAGGTCGCATGGCTACACCTTC.

The V gene is TRBV6-5, the J gene TRBJ1-2; D is unresolved. This CDR3 is built from 14 residues. Germline CDR1 reads MNHEY; CDR2 reads SVGAGI. Trimming stripped 2 bases from V and 0 bases from J, with 7 bases between. The CDR3 sequence is CASSYGSSNYGYTF. The CDR3 coding sequence is TGTGCCAGCAGTTACGGTAGCTCTAACTATGGCTACACCTTC.

The J gene is TRBJ1-4, the V gene TRBV25-1; a weak D match, TRBD1 (5 bases). V gave up 3 bases and J gave up 3 bases, with 20 bases separating them. The CDR3 is 18 amino acids. The V gene's germline CDR1 is MGHDK and CDR2 SYGVNS. The CDR3, as DNA: TGTGCCAGCAGTGAGCTCGGTCGGTCCTTGGGGGCTAATGAAAAACTGTTTTTT. This translates into CASSELGRSLGANEKLFF.

This rearrangement joins TRBV10-1 to TRBJ2-6; D possibly corresponds to TRBD2 (6 bases). Trimming shortened V by 6 bases and J by 0 bases, and 21 bases separated the two germline ends. This CDR3 contains 19 residues. Germline CDR1 reads WNHNN; CDR2 reads SYGVQD (reference sequence). This CDR3 reads CASRPGGVNQLSGANVLTF. In nucleotides, the CDR3 is TGCGCCAGCAGACCCGGAGGGGTTAACCAACTCTCTGGGGCCAACGTCCTGACTTTC.

This chain connects TRBV2 to TRBJ2-5; D is tentatively TRBD1 or TRBD2 (5 bases each). V was trimmed by 2 bases and J by 4 bases, leaving 11 bases between them. The V gene's germline CDR1 is SNHLY and CDR2 FYNNEI. This CDR3 comprises 14 residues. CDR3 amino acids: CASSELSGTETQYF. CDR3 sequence (DNA): TGTGCCAGCAGTGAATTGTCTGGGACAGAGACCCAGTACTTC.

In nucleotides, the CDR3 is TGCGCCAGCAGTGAGTCACAAGCATCTAACTACAATGAGCAGTTCTTC. It encodes CASSESQASNYNEQFF. The chain employs TRBV10-1 and TRBJ2-1, with D hard to call. The germline gives CDR1 WNHNN, CDR2 SYGVQD (reference sequence). The CDR3 consists of 16 residues. The V gene lost 0 bases and the J gene lost 3 bases, with 12 bases spanning the gap.

This clone has a single count. One junction end disagrees with the germline gene, perhaps due to a read error. The chain joins TRBV30 to TRBJ1-6, with D perhaps matching TRBD1 (5 bases). The germline V gene encodes CDR1 GTSNPN and CDR2 SVGIG (reference sequence). This CDR3 comprises 14 residues. The CDR3 region is CAWDRDSNNSPLHF. The CDR3 DNA follows: TGTGCCTGGGACCGGGACTCCAATAATTCACCCCTCCACTTT.

In this sample, this clone turned up once. The chain carries TRBV14 and TRBJ2-5; D is undetermined. This CDR3 is 15 amino acids long. The germline CDR1 and CDR2 sequences are SGHDN and FVKESK. Trimming pared 3 bases from V and 2 bases from J, leaving 13 bases between. The CDR3 region is CASSHLLAEQETQYF. The CDR3 DNA sequence: TGTGCCAGCAGCCATCTATTGGCAGAACAAGAGACCCAGTACTTC.

The V gene is TRBV6-5, the J gene TRBJ2-5; TRBD2 agrees at 10 bases. With 6 bases clipped from V and 7 bases from J, the junction kept 8 bases outside the gene matches. CDR3 length equals 14 residues. Germline lookup yields CDR1 MNHEY and CDR2 SVGAGI. The CDR3 DNA follows: TGTGCCAGCAGGCTAGCGGGAGCCCCGGGGACCCAGTACTTC. It is translated as CASRLAGAPGTQYF.

J is TRBJ2-3 and V is TRBV9; TRBD2 is a possible D gene (6 bases). Trimming pared 2 bases from V and 3 bases from J, leaving 10 bases between. CDR3 length: 14 amino acids. CDR1 SGDLS and CDR2 YYNGEE come from the germline V gene. CDR3 sequence: CASSVTSWTDTQYF. The CDR3 DNA follows: TGTGCCAGCAGCGTCACTAGCTGGACAGATACGCAGTATTTT.

The chain uses TRBV4-2 and TRBJ2-1; TRBD2 matches 12 bases. Germline assignment: CDR1 LGHNA and CDR2 YNFKEQ. V lost 0 bases and J lost 5; bases outside the gene matches: 5. This CDR3 region has 17 residues. DNA of the CDR3: TGTGCCAGCAGCCAAGACGCTAGCGGGGGGGCGAACAATGAGCAGTTCTTC. This sequence encodes CASSQDASGGANNEQFF.

The rearrangement links TRBV19 to TRBJ1-1; D is possibly TRBD1 (6 bases). The CDR3 sequence is 16 residues long. V was shortened by 5 bases and J by 5 bases, with 21 bases between the two germline ends. Germline CDR1 and CDR2: LNHDA and SQIVND (reference sequence). The CDR3 loop reads CASSPGDIRGATEAFF. The CDR3 nucleotides are TGTGCCAGTAGTCCGGGGGACATCAGGGGCGCGACTGAAGCTTTCTTT.

This chain joins TRBV5-1 and TRBJ2-3; 8 nucleotides align to TRBD2. This CDR3 is 16 amino acids long. The V gene's germline CDR1 is SGHRS and CDR2 YFSETQ. V lost 4 bases to trimming and J lost 2 bases; unmatched junction nucleotides: 9. The CDR3 coding sequence is TGCGCCAGCAGCCCCCAACTAGCGGCCTACACAGATACGCAGTATTTT. It yields the protein CASSPQLAAYTDTQYF.

This clone showed up just a few times. The chain has TRBV3-1 (or the pseudogene TRBV3-2) and TRBJ1-1; D gene ambiguous. The V end was cut by 1 base, the J end by 0 bases, with 6 bases between. This CDR3 is 14 amino acids long. Per germline, CDR1 LGHDT and CDR2 YNNKEL (reference sequence). CDR3 residues: CASSQALMNTEAFF. CDR3 DNA: TGTGCCAGCAGCCAAGCCCTCATGAACACTGAAGCTTTCTTT.

The chain links TRBV7-9 to TRBJ1-5; D is unclear. Germline CDR1 SEHNR, CDR2 FQNEAQ (reference sequence). The CDR3 is 12 amino acids. V lost 3 bases, J lost 3 bases, and 3 bases lay in between. The CDR3 coding sequence is TGTGCCAGCAGCTTTGACAATCAGCCCCAGCATTTT. Translating gives CASSFDNQPQHF.

V gene TRBV3-1 (or the pseudogene TRBV3-2) combines with J gene TRBJ2-2; D perhaps matches TRBD2 (5 bases). Germline V gene sequence: CDR1 LGHDT, CDR2 YNNKEL (reference sequence). With 5 bases removed from V and 6 bases from J, the gap between germline ends came to 13 bases. The CDR3 runs 14 residues. CDR3 nucleotides: TGTGCCAGCAGCGGTGGACTGAGCCCCGGGGAGCTGTTTTTT. It is translated as CASSGGLSPGELFF.

The gene calls are TRBV6-5 and TRBJ2-6, with D unresolved. With 8 bases removed from V and 0 bases from J, the gap between germline ends came to 11 bases. The CDR3 consists of 15 residues. Germline lookup yields CDR1 MNHEY and CDR2 SVGAGI. The CDR3 DNA sequence: TGTGCCAGCTTCCCCGGTCACTCTGGGGCCAACGTCCTGACTTTC. This translates into CASFPGHSGANVLTF.

CDR3 amino acids: CASSSGQRSNQPQHF. The CDR3 nucleotides read TGTGCCAGCAGCTCGGGACAGAGGAGCAATCAGCCCCAGCATTTT. V is TRBV5-8 and J is TRBJ1-5, with 7 positions matching TRBD1. The CDR3 covers 15 residues. Germline V CDR1 and CDR2: SGHTS, YDEGEE. With 3 bases clipped from V and 1 base from J, the junction kept 4 bases outside the gene matches. The full variable domain, in which reference TRBV5-8 and TRBJ1-5 provide the parts outside the CDR3, is EAGVTQSPTHLIKTRGQQATLRCSPISGHTSVYWYQQALGLGLQFLLWYDEGEERNRGNFPPRFSGRQFPNYSSELNVNALELEDSALYLCASSSGQRSNQPQHFGDGTRLSIL.

The chain recombines TRBV5-1 with TRBJ2-5; D unresolved. This CDR3 is built from 14 residues. Germline loops: CDR1 SGHRS, CDR2 YFSETQ. The V end lost 1 base, the J end lost 2 bases, and 9 bases lay between the germline ends. DNA for the CDR3: TGCGCCAGCAGCTTGACAGTGGGACAAGAGACCCAGTACTTC. Its translation: CASSLTVGQETQYF.

The chain has TRBV5-4 and TRBJ2-3, with D possibly being TRBD1 (6 bases). This CDR3 is built from 14 residues. Germline V CDR1 and CDR2: SGHNT, YYREEE (reference sequence). Deletions cut 4 bases from V and 2 bases from J, with 11 bases between. The CDR3 bases are TGTGCCAGCAGCACCGGACAGCCCACAGATACGCAGTATTTT. Amino acids: CASSTGQPTDTQYF.

V gene TRBV5-6 combines with J gene TRBJ2-2; 8 nucleotides line up with TRBD1. This CDR3 is 17 amino acids long. Germline V gives CDR1 SGHDT, CDR2 YYEEEE. Trimming cost V 1 base and J 6 bases; bases outside gene matches: 11. The CDR3 nucleotides read TGTGCCAGCAGCTTGATACGCTGGCAGGGGGCGCCCGGGGAGCTGTTTTTT. Encoded protein: CASSLIRWQGAPGELFF.